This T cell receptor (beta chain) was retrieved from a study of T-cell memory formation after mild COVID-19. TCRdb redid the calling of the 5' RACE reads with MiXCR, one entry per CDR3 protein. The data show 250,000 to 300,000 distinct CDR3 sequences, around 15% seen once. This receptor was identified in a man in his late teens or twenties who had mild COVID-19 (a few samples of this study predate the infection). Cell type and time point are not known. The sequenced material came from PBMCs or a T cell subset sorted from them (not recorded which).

The CDR3 bases are TGTGCCAGCAGCCCAGGACTAGCGGGGACAGAGACCCAGTACTTC. Translating gives CASSPGLAGTETQYF. The chain combines TRBV11-2 with TRBJ2-5; 12 nucleotides agree with TRBD2. The CDR3 totals 15 residues. V gave up 5 bases and J gave up 4 bases; unmatched junction bases: 5. Germline loops: CDR1 SGHAT, CDR2 FQNNGV.